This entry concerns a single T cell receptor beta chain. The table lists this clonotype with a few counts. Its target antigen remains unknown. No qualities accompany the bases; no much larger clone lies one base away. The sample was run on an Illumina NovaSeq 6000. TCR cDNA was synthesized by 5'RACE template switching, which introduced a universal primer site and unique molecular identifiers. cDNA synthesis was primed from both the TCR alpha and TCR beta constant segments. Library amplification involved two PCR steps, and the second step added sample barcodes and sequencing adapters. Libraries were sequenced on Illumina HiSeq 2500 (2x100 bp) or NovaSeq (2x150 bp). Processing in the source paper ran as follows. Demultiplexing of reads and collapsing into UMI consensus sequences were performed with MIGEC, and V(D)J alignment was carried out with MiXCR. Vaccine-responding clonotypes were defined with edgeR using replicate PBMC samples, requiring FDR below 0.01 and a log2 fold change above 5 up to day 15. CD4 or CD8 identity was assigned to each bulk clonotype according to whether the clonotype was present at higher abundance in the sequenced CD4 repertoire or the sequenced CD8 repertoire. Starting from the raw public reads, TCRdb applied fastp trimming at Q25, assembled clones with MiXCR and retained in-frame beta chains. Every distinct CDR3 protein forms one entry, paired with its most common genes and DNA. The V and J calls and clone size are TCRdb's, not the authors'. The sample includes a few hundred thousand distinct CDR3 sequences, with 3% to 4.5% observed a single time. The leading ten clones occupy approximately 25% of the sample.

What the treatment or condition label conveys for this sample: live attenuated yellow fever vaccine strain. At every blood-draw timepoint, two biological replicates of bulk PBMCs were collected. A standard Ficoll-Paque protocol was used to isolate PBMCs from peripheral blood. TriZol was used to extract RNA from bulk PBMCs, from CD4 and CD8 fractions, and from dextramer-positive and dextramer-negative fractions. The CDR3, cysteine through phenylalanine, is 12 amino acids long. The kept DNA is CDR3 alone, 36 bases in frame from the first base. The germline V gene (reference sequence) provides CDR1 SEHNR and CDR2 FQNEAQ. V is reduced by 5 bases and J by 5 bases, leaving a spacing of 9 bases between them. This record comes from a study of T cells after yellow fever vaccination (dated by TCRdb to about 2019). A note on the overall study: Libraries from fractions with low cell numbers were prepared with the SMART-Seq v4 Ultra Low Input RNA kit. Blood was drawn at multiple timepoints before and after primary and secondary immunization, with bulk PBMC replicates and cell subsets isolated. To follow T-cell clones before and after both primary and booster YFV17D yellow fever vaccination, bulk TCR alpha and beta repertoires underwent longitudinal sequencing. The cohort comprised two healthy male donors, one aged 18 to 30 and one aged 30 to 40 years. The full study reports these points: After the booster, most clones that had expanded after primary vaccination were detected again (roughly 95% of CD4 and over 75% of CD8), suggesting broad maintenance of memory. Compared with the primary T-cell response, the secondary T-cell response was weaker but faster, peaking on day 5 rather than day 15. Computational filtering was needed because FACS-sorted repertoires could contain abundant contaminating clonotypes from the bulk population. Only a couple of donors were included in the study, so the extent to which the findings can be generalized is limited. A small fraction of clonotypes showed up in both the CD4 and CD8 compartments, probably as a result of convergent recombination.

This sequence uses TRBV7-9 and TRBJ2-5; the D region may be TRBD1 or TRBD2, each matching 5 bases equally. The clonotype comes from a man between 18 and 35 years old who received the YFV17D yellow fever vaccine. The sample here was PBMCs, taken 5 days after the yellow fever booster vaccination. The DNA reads TGTGCCAGCAGCGTGGGGGTTGAGACCCAGTACTTC. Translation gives CASSVGVETQYF.